This T cell receptor (beta chain) was profiled in a study of Ad26.COV2.S vaccination and SARS-CoV-2 variants. Study-wide context: Participant was drawn from the COV1001 Ad26.COV2.S trial arm. Ad26.COV2.S shots went into the muscle once or twice, 56 days apart.

Noted treatment: some 20 received Ad26.COV2.S at low or high dose, single or two shots; several received placebo; per-sample allocation not given. Sample collection was performed on day 63 after the first vaccine or placebo injection. Vaccination used an Ad26 vector expressing Wuhan-strain SARS-CoV-2 spike. Assay used: immunoSEQ multiplex PCR; TCRdb lists only in-frame clones, some missing. Altogether about 460,000 clones are present, 70% to 90% being singletons, with the ten largest covering 1.5% to 2%. The specimen comprised peripheral blood, sampled in a trial of Ad26.COV2.S vaccine versus placebo. This sequence originates from a person between 18 and 60 years old who received the Ad26.COV2.S COVID-19 vaccine or a placebo.

As DNA, the CDR3 is TGTGCCAGCAGCTTAGTGTCGGGGGGCGGTGGCTACACCTTC. Translation gives CASSLVSGGGGYTF. This chain joins TRBV7-2 and TRBJ1-2, with D perhaps TRBD1 (6 bases). Germline CDR1 reads SGHTA; CDR2 reads FQGNSA. The V gene lost 1 base and the J gene lost 7 bases, with 13 bases spanning the gap. This CDR3 has 14 amino acids. The full variable domain, its missing parts supplied by reference TRBV7-2 and TRBJ1-2, is GAGVSQSPSNKVTEKGKDVELRCDPISGHTALYWYRQSLGQGLEFLIYFQGNSAPDKSGLPSDRFSAERTGGSVSTLTIQRTQQEDSAVYLCASSLVSGGGGYTFGSGTRLTVV.